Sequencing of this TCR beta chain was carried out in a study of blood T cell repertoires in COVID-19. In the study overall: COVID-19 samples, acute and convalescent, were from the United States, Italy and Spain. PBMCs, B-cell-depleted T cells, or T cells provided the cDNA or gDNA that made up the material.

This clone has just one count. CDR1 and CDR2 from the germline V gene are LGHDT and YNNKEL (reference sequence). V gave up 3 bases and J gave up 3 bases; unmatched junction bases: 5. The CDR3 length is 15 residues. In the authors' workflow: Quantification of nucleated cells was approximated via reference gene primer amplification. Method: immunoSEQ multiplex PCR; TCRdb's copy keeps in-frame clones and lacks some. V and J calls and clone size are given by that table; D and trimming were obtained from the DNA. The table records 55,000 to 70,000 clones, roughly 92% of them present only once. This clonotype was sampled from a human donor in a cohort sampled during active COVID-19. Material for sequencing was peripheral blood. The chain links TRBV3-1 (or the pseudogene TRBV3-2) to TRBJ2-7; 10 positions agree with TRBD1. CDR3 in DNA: TGTGCCAGCAGCCAGGGGGACAGGGGTGGCTACGAGCAGTACTTC. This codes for CASSQGDRGGYEQYF.